Presented here are 23 T cell receptor beta chains from one specimen sequenced in a study of T and B cells in COVID-19 patients. BIOMED2 TRB-A/B primer pools were used in multiplex TRB PCR. TCRdb re-derived calls from the multiplex PCR reads in MiXCR, one entry per CDR3 protein. The sample shows approximately 11,000 distinct CDR3 sequences, roughly a third of them seen only once. Blood genomic DNA input for TRB amplification was about 220-500 ng. The sample consisted of blood. The receptor source for this set is a human donor with active COVID-19.

This clonotype was recorded a few times. The chain is built from TRBV5-6 and TRBJ2-5; D not certain. Trimming cost V 2 bases and J 2 bases, with 7 bases left between them. The CDR3 covers 13 residues. Germline values: CDR1 SGHDT, CDR2 YYEEEE. Written as DNA, the CDR3 is TGTGCCAGCAGCTTTTCTCCTCAAGAGACCCAGTACTTC. This translates into CASSFSPQETQYF.

Only a few counts were recorded for this clonotype. V gene TRBV19 combines with J gene TRBJ1-5; D not resolved. The germline V and J ends were trimmed by 7 bases and 0 bases, with 13 bases remaining between them. CDR3 size: 15 residues. Germline V CDR1 and CDR2: LNHDA, SQIVND (reference sequence). CDR3 in DNA: TGTGCCAGTACCCACGGCCAGATTAGCAATCAGCCCCAGCATTTT. Protein sequence: CASTHGQISNQPQHF.

Only one count was recorded for this clonotype. The genes are TRBV14 and TRBJ2-1; the D gene is possibly TRBD2 (6 bases). Germline V gives CDR1 SGHDN, CDR2 FVKESK. The CDR3 runs 16 residues. With 4 bases removed from V and 0 bases from J, the gap between germline ends came to 13 bases. The CDR3 nucleotides read TGTGCCAGCAGCCTCGGTGGCGGGACCTCCTACAATGAGCAGTTCTTC. This encodes CASSLGGGTSYNEQFF. Complete variable domain (other parts from reference TRBV14 and TRBJ2-1): EAGVTQFPSHSVIEKGQTVTLRCDPISGHDNLYWYRRVMGKEIKFLLHFVKESKQDESGMPNNRFLAERTGGTYSTLKVQPAELEDSGVYFCASSLGGGTSYNEQFFGPGTRLTVL.

This clonotype is medium-sized. This sequence joins TRBV27 and TRBJ1-6; the D is unclear. This CDR3 has 13 residues. V shed 9 bases and J shed 1 base, with 7 bases lying between them. The germline CDR1 and CDR2 sequences are MNHEY and SMNVEV (reference sequence). The CDR3: CASSPSYNSPLHF. The CDR3 coding sequence is TGTGCCAGTTCACCGTCCTATAATTCACCCCTCCACTTT.

The chain carries TRBV20-1 and TRBJ1-4; D perhaps matches TRBD1 (5 bases). This CDR3 spans 13 amino acids. V was trimmed by 6 bases and J by 0 bases, leaving 8 bases between them. CDR1 is DFQATT, CDR2 SNEGSKA, per germline (reference sequence). In DNA, the CDR3 is TGCAGTGCCCAGGGTCCAACTAATGAAAAACTGTTTTTT. Encoded protein: CSAQGPTNEKLFF.

This chain uses TRBV19 with TRBJ1-5, with D unresolved. Trimming removed 10 bases at V and 0 bases at J, with 16 bases between. The germline CDR1 and CDR2 sequences are LNHDA and SQIVND (reference sequence). The CDR3 sequence is 15 residues long. CDR3: CATRVDRVSNQPQHF. In nucleotides, the CDR3 is TGTGCCACTCGGGTGGATAGAGTTAGCAATCAGCCCCAGCATTTT.

V gene TRBV6-5 combines with J gene TRBJ2-3, with 9 bases fitting TRBD2. The germline CDR1 and CDR2 sequences are MNHEY and SVGAGI. V shed 1 base and J 4 bases; nucleotides not matched to a gene: 6. The CDR3 runs 16 residues. CDR3 sequence (DNA): TGTGCCAGCAGTTACTATAGCGGGGGATCCGCAGATACGCAGTATTTT. Its translation: CASSYYSGGSADTQYF.

The chain combines TRBV19 with TRBJ1-1; 12 positions match TRBD1. CDR3 length equals 13 residues. Trimming took 10 bases from V and 2 from J; bases not matched to a gene: 2. Per the germline V gene, CDR1 is LNHDA and CDR2 is SQIVND (reference sequence). The CDR3 loop reads CATGQGANTEAFF. CDR3 in DNA: TGTGCCACGGGACAGGGGGCAAACACTGAAGCTTTCTTT.

This clonotype was seen a few times. The V and J genes are TRBV6-5 and TRBJ1-1; D is uncertain. Germline V gives CDR1 MNHEY, CDR2 SVGAGI. Trimming took 2 bases from V and 1 from J, leaving 5 bases between them. The CDR3 sequence is 13 residues long. CDR3 sequence: CASSYQWNTEAFF. For the CDR3, the DNA is TGTGCCAGCAGTTACCAATGGAACACTGAAGCTTTCTTT.

The chain uses TRBV15 and TRBJ2-4; D gene uncertain. From germline, CDR1 is LNHNV and CDR2 YYDKDF (reference sequence). This CDR3 region has 17 residues. Trimming removed 1 base at V and 0 bases at J, with 13 bases between. The CDR3 region has the DNA TGTGCCACCAGCAGAGTTCGGCAGGCTATAGCCAAAAACATTCAGTACTTC. Translation: CATSRVRQAIAKNIQYF.

The sample holds a few counts of this clonotype. The J gene is TRBJ1-1, the V gene TRBV6-5; D is perhaps TRBD1 (5 bases). CDR1 MNHEY and CDR2 SVGAGI come from the germline V gene. Trimming removed 3 bases from V and 0 bases from J, with 8 bases in between. The length of the CDR3 is 14 residues. The chain's CDR3 is CASSYAGMNTEAFF. As DNA, the CDR3 is TGTGCCAGCAGTTATGCAGGGATGAACACTGAAGCTTTCTTT.

By frequency in the sample, this clonotype is medium-sized. This chain uses TRBV5-4 with TRBJ2-7; maybe TRBD2 (6 bases). The CDR3 is made up of 14 amino acids. V was pared by 4 bases and J by 7 bases, with 18 bases between. The germline gives CDR1 SGHNT, CDR2 YYREEE (reference sequence). Here the CDR3 reads CASSAMGRTGEQYF. CDR3 in DNA: TGTGCCAGCAGCGCTATGGGGAGGACGGGGGAGCAGTACTTC.

This clonotype was recorded a few times. The chain recombines TRBV12-3 or TRBV12-4 with TRBJ1-3, with D uncertain. This CDR3 is 12 amino acids long. With 5 bases removed from V and 2 bases from J, the gap between germline ends came to 4 bases. CDR3 amino acids: CASSLPGNTIYF. The CDR3 bases are TGTGCCAGCAGTCTACCTGGAAACACCATATATTTT.

This clonotype turned up a few times. The chain couples TRBV19 to TRBJ1-4; no reliable D call. Germline V gene data show CDR1 as LNHDA and CDR2 as SQIVND (reference sequence). Trimming stripped 7 bases from V and 5 bases from J, with 11 bases between. This CDR3 has 13 residues. The CDR3 DNA sequence: TGTGCCAGTATGACGGGGTGGAATGAAAAACTGTTTTTT. It translates to CASMTGWNEKLFF. Full variable domain (rest looked up from reference TRBV19 and TRBJ1-4): DGGITQSPKYLFRKEGQNVTLSCEQNLNHDAMYWYRQDPGQGLRLIYYSQIVNDFQKGDIAEGYSVSREKKESFPLTVTSAQKNPTAFYLCASMTGWNEKLFFGSGTQLSVL.

The chain uses TRBV7-2 and TRBJ2-7; D could derive from TRBD1 or TRBD2 (6 bases each). The CDR3 is made up of 14 amino acids. The V gene lost 5 bases and the J gene lost 6 bases, with 17 bases spanning the gap. Germline-derived CDR1 and CDR2 are SGHTA and FQGNSA. In DNA, the CDR3 is TGTGCCAGCAGCCCGGTCGGGGGCCTGGGCGAGCAGTACTTC. It specifies CASSPVGGLGEQYF.

The genes are TRBV7-9 and TRBJ1-2; 7 bases agree with TRBD1. The CDR3 covers 14 residues. Looked up from germline, CDR1 is SEHNR and CDR2 is FQNEAQ (reference sequence). The junction had 9 bases not matched to a gene; V was cut back by 5 bases and J by 6 bases. This CDR3 reads CASSPRTTGNGYTF. The CDR3 coding sequence is TGTGCCAGCAGCCCCCGAACGACAGGGAATGGCTACACCTTC.

The rearrangement uses TRBV15 and TRBJ2-5, with D perhaps TRBD1 (5 bases). The germline V gene encodes CDR1 LNHNV and CDR2 YYDKDF (reference sequence). Trimming stripped 3 bases from V and 5 bases from J, with 16 bases between. This CDR3 region has 15 residues. The DNA for the CDR3 is TGTGCCACCAGCAGTTACTCGGACACCCGGGAGACCCAGTACTTC. Translated: CATSSYSDTRETQYF.

In its sample, this clonotype was seen a few times. The chain recombines TRBV5-1 with TRBJ2-2; tentatively, D is TRBD2 (5 bases). The CDR3 extends over 14 amino acids. CDR1 SGHRS and CDR2 YFSETQ come from the germline V gene. V was shortened by 2 bases and J by 1 base, with 6 bases between the two germline ends. CDR3 region: CASSFGGNTGELFF. DNA of the CDR3: TGCGCCAGCAGCTTTGGAGGGAACACCGGGGAGCTGTTTTTT.

The V gene is TRBV4-2, the J gene TRBJ1-5; 7 bases align to TRBD1. The CDR3 length is 13 residues. Trimming took 6 bases from V and 6 from J; bases not matched to a gene: 5. The V gene's germline CDR1 is LGHNA and CDR2 YNFKEQ. The CDR3 is CASSQNRGQPQHF. The CDR3 DNA follows: TGTGCCAGCAGTCAGAACAGGGGTCAGCCCCAGCATTTT.

The rearrangement joins TRBV10-2 to TRBJ2-1; TRBD1 aligns across 8 bases. Germline V lookup: CDR1 WSHSY, CDR2 SAAADI. V was pared by 6 bases and J by 3 bases, with 1 base of the junction left unmatched. This CDR3 comprises 13 residues. CDR3 DNA: TGCGCCAGCAGGGGGACAGGCTACAATGAGCAGTTCTTC. Residues: CASRGTGYNEQFF.

This clonotype has just a few counts. The CDR3 nucleotides read TGTGCCAGTAGTATAGCTGGCTCAGGGAAGGCCTATGGCTACACCTTC. Translating gives CASSIAGSGKAYGYTF. The chain is built from TRBV19 and TRBJ1-2; D perhaps matches TRBD1 (5 bases). V was cut by 1 base and J by 4 bases, with 16 bases left in between. The germline gives CDR1 LNHDA, CDR2 SQIVND (reference sequence). The CDR3 runs 16 residues.

Within the sample, this clonotype is medium-sized. The CDR3 nucleotides read TGTGCCTGGACGGAACGGGGACTCACAGATACGCAGTATTTT. This sequence encodes CAWTERGLTDTQYF. V usage is TRBV30 and J usage is TRBJ2-3, with a tentative D call TRBD2 (6 bases). The germline V gene encodes CDR1 GTSNPN and CDR2 SVGIG (reference sequence). This CDR3 is built from 14 residues. Between the trimmed V and J ends, which lost 4 bases and 2 bases, there was a span of 13 bases.

This clonotype is medium-sized in the sample. The genes are TRBV19 and TRBJ2-3; no clear D. Trimming removed 10 bases at V and 2 bases at J, with 19 bases between. The CDR3 is 15 amino acids. The germline gives CDR1 LNHDA, CDR2 SQIVND (reference sequence). Here the CDR3 DNA reads TGTGCCACCAAAGGTGACATACGTTACACAGATACGCAGTATTTT. It codes for CATKGDIRYTDTQYF.